This TCR beta chain is from a study of identical twins (TCRdb year 2016). General notes on the study: TCR alpha and beta repertoires from monozygotic twins, unrelated adults of various ages and cord blood were deep-sequenced to test whether fetal clonotypes persist. To rule out contamination, the twin experiments were replicated at different times with different library preparation protocols.

Worth noting for this clonotype: Its antigen remains undetermined. The record has no base qualities; no much larger clone is one base away.

The library was built by means of 5' RACE. Sequencing used an Illumina HiSeq 2000. Template switching added a universal primer binding site, and the final cDNA carried a unique molecular identifier that allowed TCR cDNA molecules to be counted accurately. Specific primers in the conserved constant-segment region were used to synthesize first-strand cDNA for TCR alpha and beta chains. Each cDNA library was double barcoded, with a SMART-Mk sample barcode plus Illumina barcodes, to control for contamination. TruSeq adapter sequences along with Illumina sample barcodes were introduced in two successive PCR steps. Sequencing of the TCR alpha and beta cDNA libraries was done on the Illumina HiSeq platform using custom primers. In the original analysis: Raw reads were processed with MiGEC to extract unique molecular identifiers, and MiXCR was used to determine CDR3 positions. For each individual, recombination models were inferred using an EM algorithm with the repgenHMM and IGoR tools. Shared clonotypes were analyzed with the tcR package in R, and sharing was normalized by the product of cloneset sizes. To study raw recombination free of thymic and clonal selection effects, out-of-frame nonproductive sequences were analyzed. In-frame beta chains were kept once TCRdb had trimmed the public reads at Q25 with fastp and called clones with MiXCR. Every CDR3 protein is listed once, alongside the most common genes and DNA of its rows. In this record, the V and J calls reflect TCRdb's handling and not the investigators' own analysis. This sample gives hundreds of thousands of distinct CDR3 sequences in total; approximately 24% of them show up just once. About 2.9% of the sample lies in the top ten.

Overall study outcomes, separate from this receptor: The excess sharing between twins in beta out-of-frame sequences was weaker because fewer shared sequences reduced the signal-to-noise ratio. Compared with coincidental sharing between unrelated individuals, an excess of low generation-probability sequences was observed among out-of-frame TCR alpha sequences shared between twins. Invariant T cells such as MAIT and iNKT could partly confound zero-insertion analyses, though diverse VJ usage argued against this for most clonotypes. In monozygotic twins, recombination models systematically underestimated out-of-frame TCR alpha sharing, but the models matched the sharing seen between unrelated individuals. Because the same donors could not be followed over many years, the conclusions depended on cross-sectional statistical analysis. Fewer insertions were carried by abundant cord blood beta clonotypes, a similar but weaker trend appeared in young adult naive repertoires, and no such trend appeared in memory repertoires.

All donors were healthy Caucasians. Three pairs of female monozygotic twins, all aged roughly 18 to 29 years, made up the twin cohort. Positive isolation kits from Invitrogen were used to isolate the CD4+ and CD8+ T cell populations. The sample was also linked to a second study, of T cells expressing NK-cell markers. As described in the second report: In sorted CD3+CD56+NKG2C+, CD3+CD56+NKG2C- and CD3+CD56-NKG2C+ T-cell subsets from eight donors, TCR beta-chain repertoires were profiled. Seven of the eight sequenced donors were HCMV-seropositive and one was HCMV-seronegative. To restrict sorting to alphabetaTCR-expressing T cells, an anti-gammadeltaTCR antibody was added in several experiments. In several donors, the dominant CD3+CD56+NKG2C+ clonotypes were found to rank among the top 10 CD8+ clonotypes and to make up about 1.0-7.5% of CD8+ T cells. Those dominant clonotypes were again the most abundant among CD3+CD56-NKG2C+ cells in a few donors, at roughly 25-65%. Whether the expanded NKG2C-expressing T cell clones were specific for HCMV antigens remained unclear. All eight donors whose samples were sequenced were randomly selected healthy volunteers, three of them men and five women. HCMV-specific IgG was detected in serum with a commercial ELISA kit to determine HCMV serostatus. MIGEC handled demultiplexing of the reads and grouping by UMI, while MiTCR was used to assemble and quantify clonotypes. To remove erroneous sequences, TCR cDNA sequences were retained only when supported by two or more reads. The tcR package was used for downstream repertoire analysis, and clonotypes were matched between fractions using CDR3 nucleotide sequence together with V segment. VDJmatch was used to annotate antigen specificity against VDJdb, with one amino acid substitution allowed in CDR3.

This sequence was found in a woman younger than 35 in good health. The specimen sequenced was CD4+ T cells sorted from blood.

The DNA is as follows: TGTGCCAGCAGCAGGGTGGTTGAGGATGAAAAACTGTTTTTT. This translates into CASSRVVEDEKLFF. The V gene is TRBV7-9 and the J gene is TRBJ1-4, with the D segment identity uncertain. The germline V gene encodes CDR1 SEHNR and CDR2 FQNEAQ (reference sequence). V was cut back by 5 bases and J by 6 bases, leaving a gap of 13 bases between them. The CDR3 starts with the cysteine, ends with the phenylalanine, and has 14 residues. Only the CDR3 DNA is retained, 42 bases long and in frame from the first base.